These 18 T cell receptor beta chains were all obtained from the same sample, sequenced in a study of control samples from healthy donors and cancer patients. Assay used: immunoSEQ multiplex PCR; TCRdb lists only in-frame clones, some missing. The sample shows more than 95,000 clones, around 90% of them seen only once. What was sequenced was blood. Receptors originate from a woman in her sixties or seventies in good health.

The CDR3 reads CASSLLWDRAQGYTF. For the CDR3, the DNA is TGTGCCAGCAGCCTCCTTTGGGACAGAGCGCAAGGCTACACCTTC. The rearrangement joins TRBV7-2 to TRBJ1-2; 7 bases align to TRBD1. Germline CDR1 and CDR2: SGHTA and FQGNSA. CDR3 length equals 15 residues. The V and J ends lost 5 bases and 8 bases, in that order; junction bases with no gene match: 14.

This clone appeared a few times. The J gene is TRBJ2-3, the V gene TRBV5-4; 11 bases fit TRBD2. V lost 5 bases and J lost 1; bases outside the gene matches: 3. This CDR3 has 15 amino acids. The germline V gene has CDR1 SGHNT and CDR2 YYREEE (reference sequence). CDR3 amino acids: CASRISGGGTDTQYF. The CDR3 nucleotides are TGTGCCAGCAGGATTAGCGGGGGGGGCACAGATACGCAGTATTTT.

The chain couples TRBV18 to TRBJ2-3; a weak D match, TRBD2 (6 bases). The ends were cut back, 5 bases at V and 0 bases at J, with 24 bases in the middle. Germline V CDR1 and CDR2: KGHSH, LQKENI. CDR3 length equals 19 residues. Here the CDR3 DNA reads TGTGCCAGCTCAGCAACCCTAGGCGGGGCTAGCGAGAGCACAGATACGCAGTATTTT. It yields the protein CASSATLGGASESTDTQYF.

The V call is TRBV6-5, the J call TRBJ2-1; TRBD1 matches 12 bases. After removal of 6 bases from V and 7 bases from J, the junction contained 7 bases not matched to a gene. Germline V gene data show CDR1 as MNHEY and CDR2 as SVGAGI. This CDR3 is 15 amino acids long. The CDR3: CASSRGTGGRNEQFF. The CDR3 DNA is TGTGCCAGCAGCCGTGGGACAGGGGGCCGGAATGAGCAGTTCTTC.

This chain uses TRBV5-6 with TRBJ2-3; D uncertain. Trimming took 4 bases from V and 2 from J, leaving 14 bases between them. The V gene's germline CDR1 is SGHDT and CDR2 YYEEEE. The CDR3 contains 15 residues. CDR3 DNA sequence: TGTGCCAGCAGCGATGGCACAGTCAACACAGATACGCAGTATTTT. This sequence encodes CASSDGTVNTDTQYF.

The chain recombines TRBV4-1 with TRBJ2-7, with 9 bases matching TRBD1. Germline trimming cut 5 bases from V and 7 bases from J; bases unmatched to any gene: 3. Germline V lookup: CDR1 MGHRA, CDR2 YSYEKL. This CDR3 spans 12 amino acids. CDR3 in amino acids: CASSSGQGEQYF. In DNA form, the CDR3 reads TGCGCCAGCAGCTCCGGACAGGGGGAGCAGTACTTC.

V usage is TRBV6-6 and J usage is TRBJ2-5; 8 bases line up with TRBD2. Germline V gene sequence: CDR1 MNHNY, CDR2 SVGAGI (reference sequence). The V gene end was trimmed by 2 bases and the J gene end by 3 bases; junction bases not matched to a gene: 5. This CDR3 comprises 15 residues. CDR3 coding DNA: TGTGCCAGCAGTTACCCGGGGGGGGGTGAAGAGACCCAGTACTTC. Translation gives CASSYPGGGEETQYF.

The V and J genes are TRBV11-3 and TRBJ2-4; D might be TRBD1 or TRBD2, each matching 5 bases. Germline CDR1 is SGHNT and CDR2 is YENEEA. The CDR3 covers 14 residues. V lost 4 bases to trimming and J lost 5 bases, with 12 bases between them. CDR3 nucleotide sequence: TGTGCCAGCAGCTGGGGGACCTCGGAAAACATTCAGTACTTC. It is translated as CASSWGTSENIQYF.

The chain uses TRBV24-1 and TRBJ2-5; D unclear. Looked up from germline, CDR1 is KGHDR and CDR2 is SFDVKD. There are 14 residues in the CDR3. V shed 3 bases and J shed 1 base, with 8 bases lying between them. CDR3 sequence reads: CATSDPPPQETQYF. The CDR3, as DNA: TGTGCCACCAGTGATCCTCCGCCCCAAGAGACCCAGTACTTC.

This rearrangement joins TRBV7-9 to TRBJ1-6; the D gene is possibly TRBD1 (5 bases). The CDR3 spans 15 residues. The germline V gene encodes CDR1 SEHNR and CDR2 FQNEAQ (reference sequence). Trimming stripped 0 bases from V and 10 bases from J, with 13 bases between. The DNA for the CDR3 is TGTGCCAGCAGCTTAGCGGGGGGGAATGGGTCACCCCTCCACTTT. Encoded protein: CASSLAGGNGSPLHF.

Notes on this clone: An end of the junction differs from the germline gene, which may be a read error. The chain couples TRBV5-1 to TRBJ2-5; D remains ambiguous. This CDR3 contains 12 residues. Looked up from germline, CDR1 is SGHRS and CDR2 is YFSETQ. CDR3 in amino acids: CASSLVQEIQYF. The CDR3, as DNA: TGCGCCAGCAGCTTGGTCCAGGAGATCCAGTACTTC.

The V and J genes are TRBV5-1 and TRBJ2-7; a weak D match, TRBD1 (6 bases). The J call could be wrong; TRBJ2-5 is a better fit for the DNA end. CDR3 length equals 17 residues. Germline loops: CDR1 SGHRS, CDR2 YFSETQ. Here the CDR3 reads CASSNTGRRPPQETQYF. As DNA, the CDR3 is TGCGCCAGCAGCAACACAGGGCGACGACCGCCCCAAGAGACCCAGTACTTC.

The chain employs TRBV2 and TRBJ1-3; 7 bases align to TRBD1. CDR3 length: 15 amino acids. The ends lost 7 bases at V and 4 bases at J; junction bases unmatched: 10. In germline, CDR1 is SNHLY, CDR2 FYNNEI. The CDR3 DNA follows: TGTGCCAGCACCCCGAAGGGGGCGGTCGGAAACACCATATATTTT. Protein product: CASTPKGAVGNTIYF.

V and J are TRBV9 and TRBJ2-1; tentative D call: TRBD2 (5 bases). Per germline, CDR1 SGDLS and CDR2 YYNGEE. This CDR3 is built from 16 residues. Trimming cost V 0 bases and J 9 bases, with 19 bases left between them. The CDR3 nucleotides read TGTGCCAGCAGCGTAGACAGCGGTTTACTTATGGGTGAGCAGTTCTTC. It encodes CASSVDSGLLMGEQFF.

The gene calls are TRBV4-1 and TRBJ1-2; 8 bases are shared with TRBD1. V was pared by 5 bases and J by 4 bases, with 9 bases of the junction left unmatched. This CDR3 spans 15 amino acids. Germline V gives CDR1 MGHRA, CDR2 YSYEKL. The chain's CDR3 is CASSTQGAALYGYTF. The CDR3 DNA is TGCGCCAGCAGCACCCAGGGGGCCGCCCTCTATGGCTACACCTTC.

The chain couples TRBV5-1 to TRBJ2-3; 10 bases align to TRBD2. CDR1 and CDR2 from the germline V gene are SGHRS and YFSETQ. The V and J ends lost 6 bases and 3 bases, in that order; junction bases with no gene match: 7. This CDR3 contains 15 residues. CDR3 sequence (DNA): TGCGCCAGCACAAATAGCGGGGGGATGACAGATACGCAGTATTTT. It translates to CASTNSGGMTDTQYF.

The count of this clone is one. This chain uses TRBV24-1 with TRBJ1-2, with D possibly being TRBD1 (5 bases). This CDR3 region has 14 residues. Germline CDR1 and CDR2: KGHDR and SFDVKD. Trimming removed 3 bases at V and 3 bases at J, with 10 bases between. CDR3 DNA: TGTGCCACCAGTGATATTAGGGACGACTATGGCTACACCTTC. Translated: CATSDIRDDYGYTF.

J is TRBJ2-3 and V is TRBV2; no reliable D call. The germline V and J ends were trimmed by 4 bases and 3 bases, with 5 bases remaining between them. This CDR3 is built from 12 residues. The V gene's germline CDR1 is SNHLY and CDR2 FYNNEI. Here the CDR3 reads CASSGLTDTQYF. CDR3 in DNA: TGTGCCAGCAGTGGACTGACAGATACGCAGTATTTT. The full variable domain, completed using reference TRBV2 and TRBJ2-3, is EPEVTQTPSHQVTQMGQEVILRCVPISNHLYFYWYRQILGQKVEFLVSFYNNEISEKSEIFDDQFSVERPDGSNFTLKIRSTKLEDSAMYFCASSGLTDTQYFGPGTRLTVL.